This T cell receptor beta chain comes out of a study of T cells after somatic rescue of genetic block. TCRdb's table, derived via immunoSEQ multiplex PCR, lists solely in-frame clones and lacks some. Of roughly 51,000 clones in the sample, 90% to 96% were seen once. V lost 5 bases to trimming and J lost 7 bases, with 8 bases between them. Germline V gene sequence: CDR1 SGHAT, CDR2 FQNNGV. There are 11 residues in the CDR3. This clone was counted a few times. The sample consisted of peripheral blood mononuclear cells (PBMCs). The rearrangement uses TRBV11-2 and TRBJ2-5; no reliable D call. The clonotype comes from a child younger than two. This CDR3 is CASSHRGTQYF. DNA for the CDR3: TGTGCCAGCAGCCACCGAGGGACCCAGTACTTC.